Sequencing of this T cell receptor beta chain was carried out in a study of metastatic and nonmetastatic thyroid tumors. Looking at the study overall: Comparative analysis of repertoires was undertaken across blood and tumor or nodule tissue obtained from malignant and benign thyroid patients.

Germline loops: CDR1 MNHEY, CDR2 SMNVEV (reference sequence). The V and J ends lost 5 bases and 5 bases, in that order; junction bases with no gene match: 5. The CDR3 totals 15 residues. TCRdb re-called the PCR reads with MiXCR. The sample records just over 8,000 clones, roughly 25% being singletons. Not a single patient had been given any form of treatment at any point before undergoing thyroid surgery. The rearrangement joins TRBV27 to TRBJ2-6, with 8 bases that match TRBD1. The clonotype was recovered from a female donor with papillary thyroid cancer or a benign thyroid nodule (not recorded which). Some clones in this sample may be carry-over from other donors' samples. The sample was tumor tissue. CDR3 residues: CASSPTGVWANVLTF. CDR3 nucleotide sequence: TGTGCCAGCAGTCCGACAGGGGTATGGGCCAACGTCCTGACTTTC.